A single sample is the source of the 28 T cell receptor beta chains below, sequenced in a study of blood T cell repertoires in COVID-19. Using immunoSEQ multiplex PCR, the repertoire was profiled, and TCRdb retains in-frame clones only, with some absent. This sample has approximately 46,000 clones, with more than 80% found just once. Input material: peripheral blood. Source of these receptors: a man aged 60 to 75 with acute or convalescent COVID-19.

The CDR3 is CASSLDGQGNTGELFF. The CDR3 DNA is TGCGCCAGCAGCTTGGACGGACAGGGGAACACCGGGGAGCTGTTTTTT. J is TRBJ2-2 and V is TRBV5-1; TRBD1 aligns across 8 bases. Germline-derived CDR1 and CDR2 are SGHRS and YFSETQ. This CDR3 contains 16 residues. The ends lost 0 bases at V and 1 base at J; junction bases unmatched: 2.

This chain connects TRBV30 to TRBJ2-2; TRBD2 might be the D (7 bases). Germline loops: CDR1 GTSNPN, CDR2 SVGIG (reference sequence). CDR3 length equals 14 residues. The V gene lost 5 bases and the J gene lost 3 bases, with 13 bases spanning the gap. The CDR3 nucleotides read TGTGCCTGGCGGAGGGGGGGCGACACCGGGGAGCTGTTTTTT. Its protein product is CAWRRGGDTGELFF.

The rearrangement joins TRBV27 to TRBJ1-1; 8 nucleotides agree with TRBD1. The germline CDR1 and CDR2 sequences are MNHEY and SMNVEV (reference sequence). J was trimmed by 0 bases and V by 2 bases; bases with no gene match: 5. CDR3 length: 16 residues. The chain's CDR3 is CASSLQGASLNTEAFF. Here the CDR3 DNA reads TGTGCCAGCAGTTTACAGGGGGCAAGTTTGAACACTGAAGCTTTCTTT.

This chain connects TRBV27 to TRBJ2-4, with D unclear. Germline V lookup: CDR1 MNHEY, CDR2 SMNVEV (reference sequence). V was trimmed by 7 bases and J by 6 bases, leaving 16 bases between them. CDR3 length equals 14 residues. The CDR3 reads CASNPSGQRNIQYF. The CDR3 DNA reads TGTGCCAGCAACCCTAGTGGTCAGCGAAACATTCAGTACTTC.

This clone was picked up one time. The V gene is TRBV7-3, the J gene TRBJ2-5, with TRBD1 matching 11 bases. The CDR3 covers 14 residues. Trimming cost V 6 bases and J 5 bases; bases outside gene matches: 5. The germline gives CDR1 SGHTA, CDR2 FQGTGA. CDR3 nucleotides: TGTGCCAGCAGGCGGGACAGGGGGGGGGAGACCCAGTACTTC. Its protein is CASRRDRGGETQYF.

This chain links TRBV6-5 with TRBJ2-6; tentative D call: TRBD1 (6 bases). The CDR3 contains 15 residues. Deletions cut 6 bases from V and 0 bases from J, with 9 bases between. CDR1 MNHEY and CDR2 SVGAGI come from the germline V gene. CDR3 region: CASSPTGSGANVLTF. The CDR3 region has the DNA TGTGCCAGCAGCCCGACAGGCTCTGGGGCCAACGTCCTGACTTTC.

The chain carries TRBV7-9 and TRBJ1-3; D is unclear. V was trimmed by 1 base and J by 3 bases, leaving 7 bases between them. The CDR3 has 14 amino acids. Germline CDR1 SEHNR, CDR2 FQNEAQ (reference sequence). This CDR3 is CASSLGGNGNTIYF. The CDR3 DNA sequence: TGTGCCAGCAGCTTAGGAGGCAATGGAAACACCATATATTTT.

The V call is TRBV30, the J call TRBJ1-1; D gene unclear. Between the trimmed V and J ends, which lost 1 base and 2 bases, there was a span of 5 bases. The CDR3 spans 12 residues. CDR1 is GTSNPN and CDR2 is SVGIG in the germline V gene (reference sequence). The CDR3 loop is CAWSGGNTEAFF. The CDR3 nucleotides read TGTGCCTGGAGTGGAGGAAACACTGAAGCTTTCTTT. Filled out from reference TRBV30 and TRBJ1-1, the complete variable domain reads SQTIHQWPATLVQPVGSPLSLECTVEGTSNPNLYWYRQAAGRGLQLLFYSVGIGQISSEVPQNLSASRPQDRQFILSSKKLLLSDSGFYLCAWSGGNTEAFFGQGTRLTVV.

The rearrangement joins TRBV3-1 (or the pseudogene TRBV3-2) to TRBJ1-6, with TRBD1 matching over 9 bases. This CDR3 spans 14 amino acids. V gave up 4 bases and J gave up 10 bases; unmatched junction bases: 5. Germline CDR1 and CDR2: LGHDT and YNNKEL (reference sequence). CDR3 protein: CASSLTGGESPLHF. CDR3 nucleotide sequence: TGTGCCAGCAGCCTGACAGGGGGAGAATCACCCCTCCACTTT.

This clone has only a few counts. This chain links TRBV3-1 (or the pseudogene TRBV3-2) with TRBJ2-4; 7 bases are shared with TRBD1. The CDR3 extends over 15 amino acids. Trimming took 4 bases from V and 3 from J; bases not matched to a gene: 6. Germline CDR1 is LGHDT and CDR2 is YNNKEL (reference sequence). CDR3 coding DNA: TGTGCCAGCAGCCTCACAGGGGTGGTCAAAAACATTCAGTACTTC. Translating gives CASSLTGVVKNIQYF.

The J gene is TRBJ1-5, the V gene TRBV28, with 8 nucleotides matching TRBD1. V was clipped by 6 bases and J by 5 bases; unmatched bases: 6. This CDR3 spans 14 amino acids. In germline, CDR1 is MDHEN, CDR2 SYDVKM. In DNA form, the CDR3 reads TGTGCCAGCAGACTTGACAGGGGTCATCAGCCCCAGCATTTT. It translates to CASRLDRGHQPQHF.

This sequence joins TRBV19 and TRBJ1-2; 7 positions match TRBD1. This CDR3 comprises 15 residues. The ends lost 5 bases at V and 5 bases at J; junction bases unmatched: 11. Germline-derived CDR1 and CDR2 are LNHDA and SQIVND (reference sequence). This CDR3 reads CASSLGQHRGYGYTF. DNA for the CDR3: TGTGCCAGTAGTTTGGGACAGCACCGCGGGTATGGCTACACCTTC.

The genes are TRBV10-3 and TRBJ1-2, with D possibly matching TRBD1 (6 bases). The CDR3 runs to 14 residues. Germline V CDR1 and CDR2: ENHRY, SYGVKD. V lost 5 bases and J 5 bases, leaving 15 bases between the germline ends. CDR3 protein: CAISRDIRNYGYTF. The CDR3 DNA reads as TGTGCCATCAGTCGGGACATAAGGAATTATGGCTACACCTTC.

The chain is built from TRBV3-1 (or the pseudogene TRBV3-2) and TRBJ2-7; a weak D match, TRBD2 (7 bases). V was trimmed by 0 bases and J by 3 bases, leaving 9 bases between them. This CDR3 contains 14 residues. From germline, CDR1 is LGHDT and CDR2 YNNKEL (reference sequence). CDR3 residues: CASSQEGGGYEQYF. The CDR3, as DNA: TGTGCCAGCAGCCAAGAGGGAGGGGGCTACGAGCAGTACTTC.

The genes are TRBV7-8 and TRBJ2-3, with 7 bases identical to TRBD1. The CDR3 length is 15 residues. Germline CDR1 is SGHVS and CDR2 is FQNEAQ. Losses at the gene ends were 1 base for V and 2 bases for J; bases not matched to a gene: 3. The CDR3 DNA sequence: TGTGCCAGCAGCTTAGGGACAGGTGCCACAGATACGCAGTATTTT. Protein: CASSLGTGATDTQYF.

This rearrangement joins TRBV27 to TRBJ1-2; maybe TRBD1 (6 bases). Germline CDR1 reads MNHEY; CDR2 reads SMNVEV (reference sequence). The CDR3 has 13 amino acids. The ends were cut back, 4 bases at V and 2 bases at J, with 8 bases in the middle. Here the CDR3 reads CASSYRVNYGYTF. The CDR3, as DNA: TGTGCCAGCAGTTACAGGGTGAACTATGGCTACACCTTC.

V and J are TRBV28 and TRBJ1-6; D is unresolved. Germline CDR1 MDHEN, CDR2 SYDVKM. The CDR3 totals 10 residues. Trimming left V 6 bases short and J 9 bases short, with 3 bases between. The CDR3 sequence: CASSLSPLHF. As DNA, the CDR3 is TGTGCCAGCAGCCTTTCACCCCTCCACTTT. Supplemented by reference TRBV28 and TRBJ1-6, the full variable domain reads DVKVTQSSRYLVKRTGEKVFLECVQDMDHENMFWYRQDPGLGLRLIYFSYDVKMKEKGDIPEGYSVSREKKERFSLILESASTNQTSMYLCASSLSPLHFGNGTRLTVT.

The chain carries TRBV24-1 and TRBJ1-2; TRBD1 aligns across 9 bases. Germline V CDR1 and CDR2: KGHDR, SFDVKD. The trim removed 5 bases at V and 2 bases at J, leaving 5 bases unmatched. This CDR3 comprises 15 residues. The CDR3 is CATSVTGGGNYGYTF. The CDR3 DNA sequence: TGTGCCACCAGTGTTACAGGGGGCGGCAACTATGGCTACACCTTC.

V is TRBV29-1 and J is TRBJ2-1, with D uncertain. The CDR3 runs 13 residues. Trimming shortened V by 8 bases and J by 4 bases, and 15 bases separated the two germline ends. The V gene's germline CDR1 is SQVTM and CDR2 ANQGSEA. The CDR3 loop is CSSRDFTYNEQFF. CDR3 sequence (DNA): TGCAGCTCTCGCGATTTCACTTACAATGAGCAGTTCTTC.

The chain uses TRBV6-6 and TRBJ2-7; D gene uncertain. V was trimmed by 6 bases and J by 0 bases, leaving 18 bases between them. Germline lookup yields CDR1 MNHNY and CDR2 SVGAGI (reference sequence). The CDR3 extends over 16 amino acids. The CDR3 reads CASSTTYPGDSYEQYF. For the CDR3, the DNA is TGTGCCAGCAGCACCACTTATCCGGGTGACTCCTACGAGCAGTACTTC.

This chain uses TRBV27 with TRBJ2-1, with D possibly being TRBD1 (5 bases). The V and J ends lost 2 bases and 7 bases respectively, with 9 bases between them. Germline CDR1 reads MNHEY; CDR2 reads SMNVEV (reference sequence). The CDR3 consists of 13 residues. In DNA, the CDR3 is TGTGCCAGCAGTTTAACAGGCCCAAATGAGCAGTTCTTC. It yields the protein CASSLTGPNEQFF.

V is TRBV28 and J is TRBJ1-1; 7 bases align to TRBD1. V lost 5 bases, J lost 10 bases, and 19 bases stayed unmatched. The CDR3 is 16 amino acids. CDR1 and CDR2 from the germline V gene are MDHEN and SYDVKM. CDR3 nucleotide sequence: TGTGCCAGCAGTCCCCGACAGGGACAAGAATCGGCGGTAGCTTTCTTT. Amino acids: CASSPRQGQESAVAFF.

V usage is TRBV18 and J usage is TRBJ1-1; D uncertain. The length of the CDR3 is 14 residues. Germline V gene data show CDR1 as KGHSH and CDR2 as LQKENI. Trimming removed 4 bases from V and 3 bases from J, with 12 bases in between. This CDR3 is CASSLNTGDTEAFF. The CDR3 nucleotides read TGTGCCAGCTCACTTAATACCGGGGACACTGAAGCTTTCTTT.

J is TRBJ1-2 and V is TRBV4-2, with no clear D. V was cut by 1 base and J by 1 base, with 10 bases left in between. The CDR3 runs to 15 residues. Germline values: CDR1 LGHNA, CDR2 YNFKEQ. CDR3 amino acids: CASSQGRDINYGYTF. DNA of the CDR3: TGTGCCAGCAGCCAAGGAAGAGACATTAACTATGGCTACACCTTC.

The rearrangement links TRBV30 to TRBJ2-7; 8 bases map to TRBD2. V gave up 8 bases and J gave up 7 bases; unmatched junction bases: 16. This CDR3 contains 14 residues. From germline, CDR1 is GTSNPN and CDR2 SVGIG (reference sequence). In DNA, the CDR3 is TGTGCCGGTCGGGAGGGGGTGCTGTACGTGGAGCAGTACTTC. Translated: CAGREGVLYVEQYF.

The chain recombines TRBV5-1 with TRBJ2-5; 14 nucleotides align to TRBD2. The germline gives CDR1 SGHRS, CDR2 YFSETQ. With V trimmed by 4 bases and J by 2 bases, 10 bases remained unmatched. The CDR3 length is 18 residues. The CDR3 loop reads CASSPPGTSGSAQETQYF. In DNA, the CDR3 is TGCGCCAGCAGCCCGCCGGGGACTAGCGGGAGCGCTCAAGAGACCCAGTACTTC. The complete variable domain, with remaining parts taken from reference TRBV5-1 and TRBJ2-5, reads KAGVTQTPRYLIKTRGQQVTLSCSPISGHRSVSWYQQTPGQGLQFLFEYFSETQRNKGNFPGRFSGRQFSNSRSEMNVSTLELGDSALYLCASSPPGTSGSAQETQYFGPGTRLLVL.

The V gene is TRBV6-5, the J gene TRBJ2-5; 10 bases agree with TRBD2. CDR3 length: 14 residues. V trimming: 5 bases; J trimming: 5 bases; junction bases outside the gene matches: 5. The germline V gene encodes CDR1 MNHEY and CDR2 SVGAGI. CDR3 amino acids: CASSPSGSRETQYF. The CDR3 DNA reads TGTGCCAGCAGTCCTAGCGGGAGTCGGGAGACCCAGTACTTC.

V is TRBV6-5 and J is TRBJ1-6; a possible D gene is TRBD1 (5 bases). Germline V CDR1 and CDR2: MNHEY, SVGAGI. V lost 8 bases and J 3 bases, leaving 14 bases between the germline ends. CDR3 length equals 15 residues. CDR3 protein: CASARMTVYNSPLHF. CDR3 nucleotides: TGTGCCAGCGCCCGAATGACAGTCTATAATTCACCCCTCCACTTT.